This T cell receptor beta chain was sequenced during a study of T cell changes during pregnancy in multiple sclerosis. The repertoire was sequenced with immunoSEQ multiplex PCR; TCRdb's copy has only in-frame clones and lacks some. Here the sample spans 55,000 to 85,000 clones, 80% to 95% being singletons. Losses at the gene ends were 2 bases for V and 2 bases for J; bases not matched to a gene: 11. Germline CDR1 reads MNHNS; CDR2 reads SASEGT. The CDR3 covers 18 residues. The sequencing here drew on peripheral blood, taken in the second trimester of pregnancy. The TCR was taken from a female donor with multiple sclerosis, enrolled in a pregnancy study. This chain connects TRBV6-1 to TRBJ2-3; 9 bases line up with TRBD2. CDR3 bases: TGTGCCAGCAGTGAATCCCCGACTAGCGGCAGGCTCACAGATACGCAGTATTTT. Its protein is CASSESPTSGRLTDTQYF.